The 31 T cell receptor beta chains given below trace back to one sample, sequenced in a study of CD8 T cells in ankylosing spondylitis. MiXCR was run by TCRdb on the 5' RACE reads, yielding one entry per CDR3 protein. Of about 510,000 distinct CDR3 sequences in the sample, about 5.4% were seen once. Study-level findings and limits: What seemed typical of ankylosing spondylitis blood was a TCR beta motif built from roughly eight highly homologous variants.

No antigens are known for them. Sequencing was performed on blood, either unsorted or a sorted T cell fraction (not recorded which). These receptor sequences come from a male donor with ankylosing spondylitis.

In its sample, this clonotype was seen many times. The CDR3 nucleotides are TGCGCCAGCACAACTGGACCAAACTATGGCTACACCTTC. It codes for CASTTGPNYGYTF. The rearrangement uses TRBV5-1 and TRBJ1-2; D unresolved. V was clipped by 6 bases and J by 2 bases, with 11 bases between them. The CDR3 length is 13 residues. The germline V gene has CDR1 SGHRS and CDR2 YFSETQ.

This chain joins TRBV5-1 and TRBJ1-1, with a tentative D call TRBD1 (6 bases). The germline V gene encodes CDR1 SGHRS and CDR2 YFSETQ. The CDR3 contains 13 residues. Trimming stripped 10 bases from V and 2 bases from J, with 15 bases between. The CDR3 spells CAGSQTGNTEAFF. CDR3 DNA: TGCGCCGGATCCCAGACAGGAAACACTGAAGCTTTCTTT.

The gene calls are TRBV30 and TRBJ2-6; TRBD1 matches 7 bases. The CDR3 contains 16 residues. CDR1 is GTSNPN, CDR2 SVGIG, per germline (reference sequence). The junction had 8 bases not matched to a gene; V was cut back by 5 bases and J by 1 base. The CDR3 region is CAWSRGWTSGANVLTF. For the CDR3, the DNA is TGTGCCTGGTCCAGGGGGTGGACTTCTGGGGCCAACGTCCTGACTTTC.

This clonotype was counted many times. J is TRBJ2-6 and V is TRBV4-3; TRBD1 matches 7 bases. The J segment lost 0 bases and the V segment lost 5 bases, leaving 22 bases of the junction unmatched. This CDR3 is 22 amino acids long. CDR1 is LGHNA and CDR2 is YSLEER in the germline V gene. CDR3 DNA sequence: TGCGCCAGCAGCTATCTTATGAATTGGGACAGCATCTTCTACTCTGGGGCCAACGTCCTGACTTTC. It codes for CASSYLMNWDSIFYSGANVLTF.

This clonotype was counted many times. This sequence joins TRBV5-1 and TRBJ1-6, with a possible D match to TRBD1 (6 bases). Trimming removed 4 bases from V and 5 bases from J, with 13 bases in between. Germline V gene sequence: CDR1 SGHRS, CDR2 YFSETQ. The CDR3 consists of 15 residues. The CDR3 nucleotides are TGCGCCAGCAGCCCAAGGACAGTAGATAATTCACCCCTCCACTTT. It yields the protein CASSPRTVDNSPLHF.

This clonotype was seen only a few times. The chain combines TRBV18 with TRBJ2-3; 10 nucleotides agree with TRBD1. V lost 3 bases and J lost 1; bases outside the gene matches: 13. This CDR3 spans 19 amino acids. The germline CDR1 and CDR2 sequences are KGHSH and LQKENI. The CDR3 sequence is CASSPFWGQGTPGTDTQYF. The DNA for the CDR3 is TGTGCCAGCTCACCTTTCTGGGGACAGGGGACCCCCGGCACAGATACGCAGTATTTT.

J is TRBJ2-7 and V is TRBV5-1; TRBD1 might be the D (6 bases). CDR3 length: 14 amino acids. The V gene's germline CDR1 is SGHRS and CDR2 YFSETQ. V lost 1 base, J lost 5 bases, and 13 bases lay in between. Here the CDR3 DNA reads TGCGCCAGCAGCTTGACAGGGTCCATCCACGAGCAGTACTTC. It encodes CASSLTGSIHEQYF.

This clonotype was detected many times. The V gene is TRBV5-1, the J gene TRBJ1-1; D is possibly TRBD1 (5 bases). This CDR3 is 13 amino acids long. Germline V lookup: CDR1 SGHRS, CDR2 YFSETQ. V lost 0 bases, J lost 10 bases, and 13 bases lay in between. The chain's CDR3 is CASSLDQGLLAFF. CDR3 DNA sequence: TGCGCCAGCAGCTTGGATCAGGGTCTGTTAGCTTTCTTT.

This chain connects TRBV30 to TRBJ2-1; 9 positions match TRBD2. CDR1 and CDR2 (germline): GTSNPN, SVGIG (reference sequence). Losses at the gene ends were 0 bases for V and 6 bases for J; bases not matched to a gene: 6. The CDR3 is 15 amino acids. CDR3 sequence (DNA): TGTGCCTGGAGTGTACGCGGGGGGGCCTTCAATGAGCAGTTCTTC. This encodes CAWSVRGGAFNEQFF. Using reference TRBV30 and TRBJ2-1 for the parts outside the CDR3, the full variable domain is SQTIHQWPATLVQPVGSPLSLECTVEGTSNPNLYWYRQAAGRGLQLLFYSVGIGQISSEVPQNLSASRPQDRQFILSSKKLLLSDSGFYLCAWSVRGGAFNEQFFGPGTRLTVL.

This chain connects TRBV30 to TRBJ2-2; D is perhaps TRBD1 or TRBD2 (5 bases each). V was clipped by 1 base and J by 4 bases, with 10 bases between them. This CDR3 contains 14 residues. In germline, CDR1 is GTSNPN, CDR2 SVGIG (reference sequence). DNA for the CDR3: TGTGCCTGGAGTGGCCTGAGGGGCACCGGGGAGCTGTTTTTT. Residues: CAWSGLRGTGELFF.

This clonotype showed up many times. The J gene is TRBJ1-5, the V gene TRBV6-1; D is undetermined. V lost 5 bases, J lost 0 bases, and 11 bases lay in between. The V gene's germline CDR1 is MNHNS and CDR2 SASEGT. The CDR3 is 15 residues long. Here the CDR3 reads CASSRTFYSNQPQHF. As DNA, the CDR3 is TGTGCCAGCAGTCGCACGTTTTATAGCAATCAGCCCCAGCATTTT.

This clonotype came up many times. The gene calls are TRBV5-1 and TRBJ1-1; weak D call: TRBD1 (6 bases). The V and J ends lost 4 bases and 11 bases respectively, with 15 bases between them. The germline gives CDR1 SGHRS, CDR2 YFSETQ. The CDR3 has 12 residues. The CDR3 sequence: CASSGEDSGAFF. The CDR3 coding sequence is TGCGCCAGCAGCGGTGAGGACAGTGGGGCTTTCTTT.

This clonotype was seen at least ten times. The J gene is TRBJ1-5, the V gene TRBV6-2 or TRBV6-3, with D possibly TRBD1 on 5 matching bases. The V end was cut by 6 bases, the J end by 3 bases, with 12 bases between. Germline CDR1 is MNHEY and CDR2 is SVGEGT. There are 14 residues in the CDR3. In DNA form, the CDR3 reads TGTGCCAGCAGCCCGGGGGACCTCAATCAGCCCCAGCATTTT. Residues: CASSPGDLNQPQHF.

There are many counts of this clonotype. The V and J genes are TRBV14 and TRBJ2-7; D may be TRBD2 (6 bases). Germline lookup yields CDR1 SGHDN and CDR2 FVKESK. The CDR3 has 13 amino acids. Trimming left V 3 bases short and J 3 bases short, with 9 bases between. The DNA for the CDR3 is TGTGCCAGCAGCCAGTTCGGGGGCTACGAGCAGTACTTC. It translates to CASSQFGGYEQYF.

DNA of the CDR3: TGTGCCAGCAGCCCGGGACAGAGCTCTGGGGCCAACGTCCTGACTTTC. Its protein product is CASSPGQSSGANVLTF. The chain carries TRBV4-2 and TRBJ2-6; 7 bases fit TRBD1. Per germline, CDR1 LGHNA and CDR2 YNFKEQ. V lost 4 bases, J lost 0 bases, and 3 bases stayed unmatched. CDR3 size: 16 residues.

This clonotype was picked up a small number of times. The rearrangement uses TRBV7-2 and TRBJ2-2; D gene ambiguous. The ends were cut back, 5 bases at V and 6 bases at J, with 4 bases in the middle. Germline values: CDR1 SGHTA, CDR2 FQGNSA. This CDR3 has 11 amino acids. The CDR3 DNA sequence: TGTGCCAGCAGCACCCCCGGGGAGCTGTTTTTT. Its translation is CASSTPGELFF.

V gene TRBV12-3 or TRBV12-4 combines with J gene TRBJ2-1, with D tentatively TRBD2 (6 bases). CDR3 length: 16 residues. Trimming stripped 5 bases from V and 7 bases from J, with 21 bases between. CDR3 protein: CASSNVGFGAGNEQFF. The CDR3 coding sequence is TGTGCCAGCAGTAATGTGGGGTTTGGGGCGGGAAATGAGCAGTTCTTC.

DNA for the CDR3: TGTGCCAGCAGAGCAGGCATCTACAATGAGCAGTTCTTC. It specifies CASRAGIYNEQFF. V usage is TRBV7-2 and J usage is TRBJ2-1, with no clear D. The CDR3 has 13 residues. The germline V and J ends were trimmed by 6 bases and 3 bases, with 9 bases remaining between them. Per germline, CDR1 SGHTA and CDR2 FQGNSA.

This clonotype has at least ten counts. The J gene is TRBJ2-3, the V gene TRBV4-1; the D is unclear. Between the trimmed V and J ends, which lost 1 base and 6 bases, there was a span of 11 bases. The CDR3 covers 14 residues. The germline V gene has CDR1 MGHRA and CDR2 YSYEKL. CDR3 protein: CASSQVGSKDTQYF. The CDR3 bases are TGCGCCAGCAGCCAAGTGGGCTCTAAGGATACGCAGTATTTT.

The table lists this clonotype with many counts. This chain joins TRBV10-3 and TRBJ1-1, with unresolved D. CDR1 ENHRY and CDR2 SYGVKD come from the germline V gene. This CDR3 region has 13 residues. V was pared by 0 bases and J by 4 bases, with 6 bases between. CDR3 in DNA: TGTGCCATCAGTGAGTCGATGGGCACTGAAGCTTTCTTT. This codes for CAISESMGTEAFF.

This clonotype occurred many times. The V call is TRBV29-1, the J call TRBJ2-7, with 8 bases identical to TRBD1. The germline gives CDR1 SQVTM, CDR2 ANQGSEA. This CDR3 is built from 14 residues. J gave up 6 bases and V 6 bases, and 13 bases lay outside the gene matches. The CDR3 protein is CSVSGPGGLGEQYF. For the CDR3, the DNA is TGCAGCGTCTCTGGGCCAGGGGGCCTTGGCGAGCAGTACTTC.

The table lists this clonotype with many counts. One end of the junction fails to match germline, which may point to a read error. This chain uses TRBV7-7 with TRBJ2-5; D is undetermined. CDR3 length: 14 amino acids. Germline V gene lookup returns CDR1 SSHAT and CDR2 FNYEAQ (reference sequence). The CDR3 spells CASSPRAEFGTQYF. The CDR3 DNA is TGTGCTAGCAGCCCTAGGGCCGAATTCGGGACCCAGTACTTC. Together with reference TRBV7-7 and TRBJ2-5, the CDR3 gives the full variable domain: GAGVSQSPRYKVTKRGQDVTLRCDPISSHATLYWYQQALGQGPEFLTYFNYEAQPDKSGLPSDRFSAERPEGSISTLTIQRTEQRDSAMYRCASSPRAEFGTQYFGPGTRLLVL.

This clonotype was recorded at least ten times. The rearrangement uses TRBV12-3 or TRBV12-4 and TRBJ2-3; 9 bases align to TRBD2. This CDR3 contains 15 residues. The V gene end was trimmed by 2 bases and the J gene end by 4 bases; junction bases not matched to a gene: 4. Here the CDR3 reads CASSLIAGAPDTQYF. DNA for the CDR3: TGTGCCAGCAGTTTAATAGCGGGAGCCCCAGATACGCAGTATTTT.

This clonotype was counted ten times or more. CDR3 in amino acids: CASSPQGGYTEAFF. CDR3 coding DNA: TGCGCCAGCAGCCCACAGGGGGGGTACACTGAAGCTTTCTTT. The V call is TRBV5-1, the J call TRBJ1-1, with TRBD1 identical over 8 bases. Germline loops: CDR1 SGHRS, CDR2 YFSETQ. CDR3 size: 14 residues. Trimming took 4 bases from V and 3 from J; bases not matched to a gene: 5.

This clonotype was recorded at least ten times. The chain combines TRBV7-9 with TRBJ2-3; D not resolved. This CDR3 comprises 14 residues. Germline CDR1 and CDR2: SEHNR and FQNEAQ (reference sequence). V lost 5 bases, J lost 0 bases, and 9 bases lay in between. The CDR3 is CASSPPVSTDTQYF. In DNA form, the CDR3 reads TGTGCCAGCAGCCCCCCGGTTAGCACAGATACGCAGTATTTT.

The sample holds many counts of this clonotype. The V call is TRBV20-1, the J call TRBJ2-1; D may be TRBD1 (5 bases). Trimming removed 0 bases from V and 4 bases from J, with 10 bases in between. This CDR3 is built from 14 residues. In germline, CDR1 is DFQATT, CDR2 SNEGSKA (reference sequence). In DNA form, the CDR3 reads TGCAGTGCTAGAGACTTGGGGCTATACAATGAGCAGTTCTTC. It yields the protein CSARDLGLYNEQFF.

This clonotype was counted many times. The chain has TRBV6-5 and TRBJ2-7; 7 nucleotides line up with TRBD1. Germline V gene lookup returns CDR1 MNHEY and CDR2 SVGAGI. The CDR3 length is 15 residues. V lost 2 bases and J lost 1; bases outside the gene matches: 5. The CDR3 nucleotides are TGTGCCAGCAGTTACCGTGACAGGGTTTCCTACGAGCAGTACTTC. Its protein is CASSYRDRVSYEQYF.

This clonotype came up many times. V and J are TRBV20-1 and TRBJ2-2; D gene uncertain. The CDR3 is made up of 14 amino acids. V was trimmed by 1 base and J by 4 bases, leaving 10 bases between them. Germline CDR1 is DFQATT and CDR2 is SNEGSKA (reference sequence). The DNA for the CDR3 is TGCAGTGCTAGAGGACCCAGGCGCACCGGGGAGCTGTTTTTT. Amino acid sequence: CSARGPRRTGELFF.

This clonotype was detected ten times or more. The V and J genes are TRBV20-1 and TRBJ2-1; either TRBD1 or TRBD2 may supply D (5 bases each). CDR3 size: 14 residues. The V and J ends lost 3 bases and 8 bases respectively, with 17 bases between them. Germline V gene data show CDR1 as DFQATT and CDR2 as SNEGSKA (reference sequence). The CDR3 reads CSARRGATIDEQFF. The CDR3 DNA follows: TGCAGTGCTAGGCGAGGGGCTACAATCGATGAGCAGTTCTTC.

This clonotype was found many times. The rearrangement links TRBV20-1 to TRBJ1-2; D unclear. The CDR3 spans 12 residues. Trimming pared 0 bases from V and 7 bases from J, leaving 9 bases between. The germline V gene encodes CDR1 DFQATT and CDR2 SNEGSKA (reference sequence). The CDR3 protein is CSARDLVRGYTF. Written as DNA, the CDR3 is TGCAGTGCTAGAGATCTCGTCCGTGGCTACACCTTC.

The chain uses TRBV7-9 and TRBJ1-1; D is unresolved. V shed 5 bases and J shed 2 bases, with 12 bases lying between them. CDR1 is SEHNR, CDR2 FQNEAQ, per germline (reference sequence). This CDR3 spans 14 amino acids. The CDR3 DNA reads TGTGCCAGCAGCAGGTGGGCGTCTAACACTGAAGCTTTCTTT. Amino acid sequence: CASSRWASNTEAFF. Supplemented by reference TRBV7-9 and TRBJ1-1, the full variable domain reads DTGVSQNPRHKITKRGQNVTFRCDPISEHNRLYWYRQTLGQGPEFLTYFQNEAQLEKSRLLSDRFSAERPKGSFSTLEIQRTEQGDSAMYLCASSRWASNTEAFFGQGTRLTVV.